The 27 T cell receptor beta chains listed next were all sequenced from one sample in a study of T cell changes during pregnancy in multiple sclerosis (dated by TCRdb to between 2018 and 2021). Library generation was performed with the immunoSEQ multiplex PCR assay. TCRdb obtained this table from immuneACCESS and retained in-frame rearrangements with V and J assigned. These tables miss some clones; where compared with another copy, unresolved V genes account for less than half of the shortfall, and the remainder is unexplained. The sample profile shows roughly 7,900 clones; about 85% of them were found once. Roughly 10% of the sample rests with the top ten. Material: CD8+ T cells from peripheral blood mononuclear cells, obtained in the first trimester of pregnancy. The origin of the receptors is a female donor in good health, enrolled as a control in a pregnancy study.

This chain links TRBV11-2 with TRBJ2-1; D not certain. Trimming took off 5 bases at V and 5 bases at J, with 10 bases between the two ends. The CDR3 loop spans 13 amino acids. Germline CDR1 and CDR2: SGHAT and FQNNGV. The CDR3 sequence is CASSTTHHNEQFF. Here the CDR3 DNA reads TGTGCCAGCAGCACAACACATCACAATGAGCAGTTCTTC.

The chain couples TRBV7-2 to TRBJ2-7; D is possibly TRBD2 (5 bases). The CDR3 extends over 14 amino acids. V was clipped by 5 bases and J by 5 bases, with 16 bases between them. CDR1 and CDR2 (germline): SGHTA, FQGNSA. CDR3 amino acids: CASSPLGREHEQYF. The CDR3 DNA is TGTGCCAGCAGCCCCTTGGGCCGGGAACACGAGCAGTACTTC.

The rearrangement links TRBV27 to TRBJ2-7; perhaps TRBD2 as D (6 bases). CDR1 is MNHEY, CDR2 SMNVEV, per germline (reference sequence). The CDR3 length is 14 residues. The V and J ends lost 5 bases and 4 bases respectively, with 15 bases between them. The CDR3 bases are TGTGCCAGCAGTGCGGGGCGAAAGGGGTACGAGCAGTACTTC. This gives the protein CASSAGRKGYEQYF.

This clone showed up just a few times. This sequence joins TRBV19 and TRBJ1-4; TRBD1 is a possible D gene (6 bases). The CDR3 has 16 residues. Germline assignment: CDR1 LNHDA and CDR2 SQIVND (reference sequence). The V gene lost 6 bases and the J gene lost 7 bases, with 21 bases spanning the gap. The CDR3 coding sequence is TGTGCCAGTAGCCCGACGTCCGGGGGGCTGGGTGAAAAACTGTTTTTT. Translation: CASSPTSGGLGEKLFF.

This sequence joins TRBV25-1 and TRBJ2-1, with D possibly TRBD2 on 6 matching bases. Germline CDR1 MGHDK, CDR2 SYGVNS. V was clipped by 6 bases and J by 4 bases, with 10 bases between them. The CDR3 contains 13 residues. For the CDR3, the DNA is TGTGCCAGCAGCGGGAGTTGGTACAATGAGCAGTTCTTC. Its protein product is CASSGSWYNEQFF.

This clone was seen a handful of times. This sequence joins TRBV15 and TRBJ2-6, with D maybe TRBD1 (6 bases). Germline CDR1 and CDR2: LNHNV and YYDKDF (reference sequence). Trimming pared 5 bases from V and 4 bases from J, leaving 15 bases between. The CDR3 covers 16 residues. CDR3 DNA sequence: TGTGCCACCAGCCTGCGGCAGGGGACGGGGGCCAACGTCCTGACTTTC. Its translation: CATSLRQGTGANVLTF.

This rearrangement joins TRBV13 to TRBJ2-7; TRBD2 agrees at 7 bases. V trimming: 10 bases; J trimming: 3 bases; junction bases outside the gene matches: 12. The CDR3 consists of 14 residues. CDR1 and CDR2 (germline): PRHDT, FYEKMQ (reference sequence). This CDR3 reads CATGRGASGYEQYF. The CDR3 DNA follows: TGTGCCACCGGACGGGGAGCTAGCGGCTACGAGCAGTACTTC.

This CDR3 is CASSLSPKYSNQPQHF. In DNA, the CDR3 is TGTGCCAGCAGCTTAAGCCCCAAGTATAGCAATCAGCCCCAGCATTTT. This chain joins TRBV11-3 and TRBJ1-5; D gene unclear. The germline CDR1 and CDR2 sequences are SGHNT and YENEEA. The V and J ends lost 2 bases and 0 bases respectively, with 11 bases between them. The CDR3 covers 16 residues.

The chain joins TRBV10-1 to TRBJ2-3, with 16 bases lining up with TRBD2. The V gene's germline CDR1 is WNHNN and CDR2 SYGVQD (reference sequence). V lost 7 bases and J lost 5; bases outside the gene matches: 12. The length of the CDR3 is 18 residues. CDR3 coding DNA: TGCGCCAGCATACCGGGACTAGCGGGGGGGGCCTTGGGAGATACGCAGTATTTT. Protein sequence: CASIPGLAGGALGDTQYF.

The V call is TRBV6-1, the J call TRBJ1-6; D possibly corresponds to TRBD1 (6 bases). The germline V and J ends were trimmed by 2 bases and 9 bases, with 14 bases remaining between them. CDR3 size: 15 residues. In germline, CDR1 is MNHNS, CDR2 SASEGT. The CDR3 spells CASSENHGQISPLHF. The CDR3 DNA follows: TGTGCCAGCAGTGAAAACCACGGACAGATTTCACCCCTCCACTTT.

The V and J genes are TRBV5-6 and TRBJ2-7; possible D gene TRBD2, 6 bases. V gave up 6 bases and J gave up 4 bases, with 17 bases separating them. The CDR3 covers 14 residues. CDR1 and CDR2 (germline): SGHDT, YYEEEE. The CDR3 protein is CASINSGLEYEQYF. DNA for the CDR3: TGTGCCAGCATCAATTCGGGACTCGAATACGAGCAGTACTTC.

This chain uses TRBV6-4 with TRBJ1-6; 10 nucleotides align to TRBD1. The CDR3 contains 14 residues. J gave up 9 bases and V 3 bases, and 2 bases lay outside the gene matches. From germline, CDR1 is MRHNA and CDR2 SNTAGT. This CDR3 reads CASSEGQGSSPLHF. CDR3 bases: TGTGCCAGCAGTGAGGGACAGGGGAGTTCACCCCTCCACTTT.

Note on this clone: The same CDR3 is also encoded by other DNA sequences in this sample. The chain combines TRBV5-6 with TRBJ2-7; 12 bases line up with TRBD1. Trimming cost V 4 bases and J 9 bases; bases outside gene matches: 5. From germline, CDR1 is SGHDT and CDR2 YYEEEE. The CDR3 has 13 residues. CDR3 bases: TGTGCCAGCAGCGGGACAGGGGGCGCACTGCAGTACTTC. Translated: CASSGTGGALQYF.

This chain connects TRBV15 to TRBJ2-5; 9 bases align to TRBD1. CDR3 size: 15 residues. V dropped 3 bases and J dropped 5; count of bases not matched to a gene: 7. Germline V gene lookup returns CDR1 LNHNV and CDR2 YYDKDF (reference sequence). The CDR3 sequence: CATSSQTGGAETQYF. DNA of the CDR3: TGTGCCACCAGCAGCCAGACAGGGGGGGCCGAGACCCAGTACTTC.

J is TRBJ2-7 and V is TRBV28, with D perhaps TRBD1 (7 bases). Looked up from germline, CDR1 is MDHEN and CDR2 is SYDVKM. Trimming pared 3 bases from V and 8 bases from J, leaving 17 bases between. The CDR3 runs 14 residues. CDR3 nucleotides: TGTGCCAGCAGTTTGCAGGGGGGAATTAGGAAGCAGTACTTC. This gives the protein CASSLQGGIRKQYF. The variable domain in full, completed from reference TRBV28 and TRBJ2-7, reads DVKVTQSSRYLVKRTGEKVFLECVQDMDHENMFWYRQDPGLGLRLIYFSYDVKMKEKGDIPEGYSVSREKKERFSLILESASTNQTSMYLCASSLQGGIRKQYFGPGTRLTVT.

This clone was counted only a few times. This sequence joins TRBV27 and TRBJ2-1, with D maybe TRBD1 (5 bases). Germline lookup yields CDR1 MNHEY and CDR2 SMNVEV (reference sequence). The CDR3 covers 12 residues. Trimming took off 3 bases at V and 9 bases at J, with 9 bases between the two ends. CDR3 protein: CASSFPGSEQFF. For the CDR3, the DNA is TGTGCCAGCAGTTTCCCAGGGTCTGAGCAGTTCTTC.

The chain recombines TRBV4-1 with TRBJ2-7, with 8 positions matching TRBD2. The CDR3 length is 12 residues. The germline gives CDR1 MGHRA, CDR2 YSYEKL. V shed 4 bases, J shed 5 bases, and the junction held 1 base outside the gene matches. The CDR3 spells CASSPGGDEQYF. DNA of the CDR3: TGCGCCAGCAGCCCGGGGGGGGACGAGCAGTACTTC.

This chain connects TRBV6-4 to TRBJ2-1, with TRBD2 matching 12 bases. The CDR3 contains 15 residues. Germline V gives CDR1 MRHNA, CDR2 SNTAGT. V dropped 5 bases and J dropped 4; count of bases not matched to a gene: 3. The CDR3 loop is CASSTTSGGYNEQFF. The CDR3 nucleotides read TGTGCCAGCAGTACCACTAGCGGGGGGTACAATGAGCAGTTCTTC.

The J gene is TRBJ2-7, the V gene TRBV2, with 7 bases matching TRBD2. J lost 2 bases, V lost 3 bases, and 10 bases had no gene match. Germline values: CDR1 SNHLY, CDR2 FYNNEI. CDR3 length: 16 amino acids. CDR3 DNA: TGTGCCAGCAGTGACCTCCCCGCGGGAGTGACCTACGAGCAGTACTTC. Its protein is CASSDLPAGVTYEQYF.

This chain links TRBV28 with TRBJ2-7, with D possibly being TRBD2 (6 bases). V lost 6 bases and J 3 bases, leaving 21 bases between the germline ends. This CDR3 contains 16 residues. Germline lookup yields CDR1 MDHEN and CDR2 SYDVKM. CDR3 sequence reads: CASSLPTRATHYEQYF. CDR3 coding DNA: TGTGCCAGCAGCTTACCGACTAGAGCTACCCACTACGAGCAGTACTTC.

The V gene is TRBV6-4, the J gene TRBJ2-3; 9 bases are shared with TRBD1. V dropped 8 bases and J dropped 0; count of bases not matched to a gene: 0. Germline CDR1 is MRHNA and CDR2 is SNTAGT. The CDR3 contains 13 residues. DNA of the CDR3: TGTGCCAGCGGGACAGGGAGCACAGATACGCAGTATTTT. It is translated as CASGTGSTDTQYF.

V usage is TRBV6-4 and J usage is TRBJ2-1; 12 bases fit TRBD2. Germline values: CDR1 MRHNA, CDR2 SNTAGT. Trimming took 3 bases from V and 8 from J; bases not matched to a gene: 2. This CDR3 contains 14 residues. As DNA, the CDR3 is TGTGCCAGCAGTGAGACTAGCGGGAGTGATGAGCAGTTCTTC. The encoded protein is CASSETSGSDEQFF.

This chain uses TRBV5-1 with TRBJ1-1, with TRBD1 matching 8 bases. The CDR3 has 16 amino acids. Trimming took 0 bases from V and 1 from J; bases not matched to a gene: 5. Looked up from germline, CDR1 is SGHRS and CDR2 is YFSETQ. CDR3 loop: CASSLVGQGANTEAFF. The CDR3 bases are TGCGCCAGCAGCTTGGTAGGACAGGGAGCGAACACTGAAGCTTTCTTT.

V gene TRBV10-3 combines with J gene TRBJ2-1; TRBD2 matches at 9 bases. This CDR3 region has 16 residues. V lost 6 bases and J lost 7; bases outside the gene matches: 13. Germline loops: CDR1 ENHRY, CDR2 SYGVKD. The CDR3 reads CAIRSRKASGVNEQFF. Here the CDR3 DNA reads TGTGCCATCAGATCGAGGAAGGCTAGCGGGGTAAATGAGCAGTTCTTC.

The chain is built from TRBV5-6 and TRBJ2-7, with TRBD2 matching over 9 bases. The CDR3 totals 16 residues. Germline CDR1 is SGHDT and CDR2 is YYEEEE. V trimming: 2 bases; J trimming: 1 base; junction bases outside the gene matches: 7. CDR3 protein: CASSLEAGGRSYEQYF. DNA for the CDR3: TGTGCCAGCAGCTTAGAAGCGGGGGGTCGGTCCTACGAGCAGTACTTC.

The chain recombines TRBV5-6 with TRBJ2-2; TRBD1 agrees at 8 bases. The J segment lost 6 bases and the V segment lost 7 bases, leaving 11 bases of the junction unmatched. The CDR3 is 15 amino acids. Germline lookup yields CDR1 SGHDT and CDR2 YYEEEE. CDR3 protein: CASRPGQVSPGELFF. In nucleotides, the CDR3 is TGTGCCAGCCGACCGGGACAGGTCAGTCCCGGGGAGCTGTTTTTT.

CDR3 nucleotide sequence: TGTGCCAGCAGTCTTCGGACAGGGCTGAACACTGAAGCTTTCTTT. Translating gives CASSLRTGLNTEAFF. The chain links TRBV27 to TRBJ1-1; 8 nucleotides match TRBD1. J lost 0 bases, V lost 5 bases, and 5 bases had no gene match. This CDR3 is built from 15 residues. Germline V gene sequence: CDR1 MNHEY, CDR2 SMNVEV (reference sequence).